This T cell receptor beta chain is drawn from a study of tumor-infiltrating lymphocytes in localized non-small cell lung cancer. Study-level points and caveats: Tumor T-cell fraction from TCR sequencing was not associated with recurrence-free survival (p = 0.61).

As concerns this clone: Its antigen is still unknown. The identical CDR3 is also encoded by other nucleotide sequences in the sample.

CDR3 length equals 16 residues. V gave up 5 bases and J gave up 0 bases, with 15 bases separating them. In germline, CDR1 is MNHEY, CDR2 SMNVEV (reference sequence). Method: immunoSEQ multiplex PCR; TCRdb's copy keeps in-frame clones and lacks some. The sample has 20,000 to 25,000 clones, 50% to 70% seen once; the top ten hold 5.4%. The receptor comes from a human donor with non-small cell lung cancer. The V gene is TRBV27, the J gene TRBJ2-3; D not certain. The material sequenced was lung tumor tissue. CDR3 coding DNA: TGTGCCAGCAGTCTCTCCCGGAGAGGAAGCACAGATACGCAGTATTTT. It translates to CASSLSRRGSTDTQYF.